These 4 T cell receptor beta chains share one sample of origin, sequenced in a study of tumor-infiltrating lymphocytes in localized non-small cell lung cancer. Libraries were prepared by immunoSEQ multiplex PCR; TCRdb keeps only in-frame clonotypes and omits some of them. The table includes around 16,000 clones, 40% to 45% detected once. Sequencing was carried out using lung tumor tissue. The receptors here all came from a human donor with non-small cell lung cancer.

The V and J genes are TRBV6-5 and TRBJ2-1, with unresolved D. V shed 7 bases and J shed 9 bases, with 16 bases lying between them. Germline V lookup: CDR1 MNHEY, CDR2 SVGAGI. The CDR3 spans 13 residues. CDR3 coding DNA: TGTGCCAGCACTCCCGGCCCGGCACGTGAGCAGTTCTTC. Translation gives CASTPGPAREQFF.

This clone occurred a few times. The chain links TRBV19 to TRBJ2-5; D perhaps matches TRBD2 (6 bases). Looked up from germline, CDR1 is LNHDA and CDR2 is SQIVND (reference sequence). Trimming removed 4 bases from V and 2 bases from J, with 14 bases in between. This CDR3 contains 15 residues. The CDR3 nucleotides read TGTGCCAGTAGTAGATCGGGACTGGTTCAAGAGACCCAGTACTTC. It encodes CASSRSGLVQETQYF. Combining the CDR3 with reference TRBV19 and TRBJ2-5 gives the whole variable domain DGGITQSPKYLFRKEGQNVTLSCEQNLNHDAMYWYRQDPGQGLRLIYYSQIVNDFQKGDIAEGYSVSREKKESFPLTVTSAQKNPTAFYLCASSRSGLVQETQYFGPGTRLLVL.

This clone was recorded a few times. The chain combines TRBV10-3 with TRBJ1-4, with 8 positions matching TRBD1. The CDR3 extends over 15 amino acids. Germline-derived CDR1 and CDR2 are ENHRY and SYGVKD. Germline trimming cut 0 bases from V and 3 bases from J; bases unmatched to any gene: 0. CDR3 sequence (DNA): TGTGCCATCAGTGAGTCGACAGGGGCTAATGAAAAACTGTTTTTT. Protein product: CAISESTGANEKLFF.

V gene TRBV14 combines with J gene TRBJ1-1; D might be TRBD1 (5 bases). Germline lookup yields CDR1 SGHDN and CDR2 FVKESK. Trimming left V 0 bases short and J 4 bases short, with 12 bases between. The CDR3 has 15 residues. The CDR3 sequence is CASSQEGALGTEAFF. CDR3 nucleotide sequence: TGTGCCAGCAGCCAAGAAGGGGCTCTGGGCACTGAAGCTTTCTTT.